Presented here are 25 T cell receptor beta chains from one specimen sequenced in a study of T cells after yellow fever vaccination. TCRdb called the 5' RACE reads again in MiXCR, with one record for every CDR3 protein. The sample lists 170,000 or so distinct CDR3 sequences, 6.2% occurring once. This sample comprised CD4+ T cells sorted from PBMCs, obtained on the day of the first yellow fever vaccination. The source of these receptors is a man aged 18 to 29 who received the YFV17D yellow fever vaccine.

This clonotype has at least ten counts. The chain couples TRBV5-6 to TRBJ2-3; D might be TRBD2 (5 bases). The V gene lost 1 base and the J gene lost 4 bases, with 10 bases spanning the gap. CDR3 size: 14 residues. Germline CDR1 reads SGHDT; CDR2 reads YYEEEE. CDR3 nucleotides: TGTGCCAGCAGCTTGCGGTTGAGGGCAGATACGCAGTATTTT. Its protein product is CASSLRLRADTQYF. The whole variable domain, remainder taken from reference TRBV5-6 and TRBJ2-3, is DAGVTQSPTHLIKTRGQQVTLRCSPKSGHDTVSWYQQALGQGPQFIFQYYEEEERQRGNFPDRFSGHQFPNYSSELNVNALLLGDSALYLCASSLRLRADTQYFGPGTRLTVL.

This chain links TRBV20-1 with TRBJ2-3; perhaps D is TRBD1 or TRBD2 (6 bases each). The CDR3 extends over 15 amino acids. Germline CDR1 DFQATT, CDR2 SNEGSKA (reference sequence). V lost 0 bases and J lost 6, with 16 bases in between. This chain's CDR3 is CSARDLSGAGDTQYF. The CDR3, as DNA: TGCAGTGCTAGAGATCTTTCGGGGGCAGGTGATACGCAGTATTTT.

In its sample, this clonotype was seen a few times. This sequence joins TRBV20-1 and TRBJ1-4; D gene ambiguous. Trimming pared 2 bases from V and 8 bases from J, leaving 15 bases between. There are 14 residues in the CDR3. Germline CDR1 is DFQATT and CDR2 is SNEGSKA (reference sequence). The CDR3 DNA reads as TGCAGTGCTAGAAAAACAACCCGAGGGGAAAAACTGTTTTTT. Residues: CSARKTTRGEKLFF.

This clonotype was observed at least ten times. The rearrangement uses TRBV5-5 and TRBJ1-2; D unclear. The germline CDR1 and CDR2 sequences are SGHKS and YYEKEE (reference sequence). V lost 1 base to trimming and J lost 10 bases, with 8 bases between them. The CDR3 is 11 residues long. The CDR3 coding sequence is TGTGCCAGCAGCTTGTTTAGGGTCTACACCTTC. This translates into CASSLFRVYTF.

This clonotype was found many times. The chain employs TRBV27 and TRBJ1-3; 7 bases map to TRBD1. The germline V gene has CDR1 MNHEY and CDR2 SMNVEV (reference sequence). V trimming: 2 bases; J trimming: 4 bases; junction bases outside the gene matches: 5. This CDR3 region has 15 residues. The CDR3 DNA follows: TGTGCCAGCAGTTTAAGGGGGCGAGGAGGAAACACCATATATTTT. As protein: CASSLRGRGGNTIYF.

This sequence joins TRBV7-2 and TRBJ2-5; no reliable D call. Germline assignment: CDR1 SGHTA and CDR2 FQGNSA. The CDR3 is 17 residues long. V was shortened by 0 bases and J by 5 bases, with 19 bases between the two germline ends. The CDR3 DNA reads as TGTGCCAGCAGCTTAGCGATCCTTGCAACCCCCCGTGAGACCCAGTACTTC. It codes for CASSLAILATPRETQYF. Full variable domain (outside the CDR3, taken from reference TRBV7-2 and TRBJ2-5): GAGVSQSPSNKVTEKGKDVELRCDPISGHTALYWYRQSLGQGLEFLIYFQGNSAPDKSGLPSDRFSAERTGGSVSTLTIQRTQQEDSAVYLCASSLAILATPRETQYFGPGTRLLVL.

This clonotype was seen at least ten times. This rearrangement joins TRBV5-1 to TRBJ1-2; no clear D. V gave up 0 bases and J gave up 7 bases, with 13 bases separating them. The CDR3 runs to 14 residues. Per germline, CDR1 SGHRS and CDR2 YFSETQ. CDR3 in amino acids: CASSLDTEGGGYTF. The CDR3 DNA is TGCGCCAGCAGCTTGGACACCGAAGGAGGTGGCTACACCTTC. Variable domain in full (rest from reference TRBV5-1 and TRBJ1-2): KAGVTQTPRYLIKTRGQQVTLSCSPISGHRSVSWYQQTPGQGLQFLFEYFSETQRNKGNFPGRFSGRQFSNSRSEMNVSTLELGDSALYLCASSLDTEGGGYTFGSGTRLTVV.

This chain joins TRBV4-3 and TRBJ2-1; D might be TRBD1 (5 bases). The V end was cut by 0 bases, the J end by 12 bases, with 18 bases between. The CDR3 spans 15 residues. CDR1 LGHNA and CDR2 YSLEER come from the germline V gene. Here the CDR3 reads CASSQEPGFLAWQFF. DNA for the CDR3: TGCGCCAGCAGCCAAGAGCCAGGGTTTTTGGCCTGGCAGTTCTTC.

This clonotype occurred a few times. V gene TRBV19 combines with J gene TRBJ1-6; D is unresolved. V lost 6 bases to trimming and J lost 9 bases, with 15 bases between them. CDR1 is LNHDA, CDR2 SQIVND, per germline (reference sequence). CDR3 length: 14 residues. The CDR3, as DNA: TGTGCCAGTAGAAGGTCCTCCGGCGGTTCACCCCTCCACTTT. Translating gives CASRRSSGGSPLHF. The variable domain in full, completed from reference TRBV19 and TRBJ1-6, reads DGGITQSPKYLFRKEGQNVTLSCEQNLNHDAMYWYRQDPGQGLRLIYYSQIVNDFQKGDIAEGYSVSREKKESFPLTVTSAQKNPTAFYLCASRRSSGGSPLHFGNGTRLTVT.

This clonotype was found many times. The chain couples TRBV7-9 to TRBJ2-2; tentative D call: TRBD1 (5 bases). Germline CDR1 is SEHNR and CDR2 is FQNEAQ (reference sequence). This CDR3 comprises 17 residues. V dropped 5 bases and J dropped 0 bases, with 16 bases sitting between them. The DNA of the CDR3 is TGTGCCAGCAGCCTACTGAGACAGAACCCGAACACCGGGGAGCTGTTTTTT. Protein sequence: CASSLLRQNPNTGELFF.

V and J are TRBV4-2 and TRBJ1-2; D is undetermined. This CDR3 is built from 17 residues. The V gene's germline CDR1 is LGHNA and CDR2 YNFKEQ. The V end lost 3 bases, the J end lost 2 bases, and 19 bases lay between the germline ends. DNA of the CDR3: TGTGCCAGCAGCCAGGGAGGTAACGGTGGGGTAAACTATGGCTACACCTTC. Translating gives CASSQGGNGGVNYGYTF.

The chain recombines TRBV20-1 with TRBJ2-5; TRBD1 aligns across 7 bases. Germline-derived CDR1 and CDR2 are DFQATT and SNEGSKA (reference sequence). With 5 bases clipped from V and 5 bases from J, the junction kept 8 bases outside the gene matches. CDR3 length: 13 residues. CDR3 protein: CSARQGTRETQYF. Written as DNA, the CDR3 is TGCAGTGCTCGACAGGGAACGAGGGAGACCCAGTACTTC.

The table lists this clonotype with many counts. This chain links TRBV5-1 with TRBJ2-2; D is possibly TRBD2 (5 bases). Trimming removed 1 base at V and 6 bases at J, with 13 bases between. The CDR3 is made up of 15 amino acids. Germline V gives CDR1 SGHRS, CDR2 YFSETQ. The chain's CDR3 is CASSLPPTRAGELFF. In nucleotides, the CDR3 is TGCGCCAGCAGCTTGCCCCCAACTAGGGCCGGGGAGCTGTTTTTT. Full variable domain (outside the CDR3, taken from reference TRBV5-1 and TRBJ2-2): KAGVTQTPRYLIKTRGQQVTLSCSPISGHRSVSWYQQTPGQGLQFLFEYFSETQRNKGNFPGRFSGRQFSNSRSEMNVSTLELGDSALYLCASSLPPTRAGELFFGEGSRLTVL.

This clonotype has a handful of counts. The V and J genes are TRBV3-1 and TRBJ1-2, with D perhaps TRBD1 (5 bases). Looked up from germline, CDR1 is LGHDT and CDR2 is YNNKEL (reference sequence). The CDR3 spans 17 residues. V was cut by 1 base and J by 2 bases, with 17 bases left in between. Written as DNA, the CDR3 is TGTGCCAGCAGCCAAGTTGGAAGGGGTCCCTCGAACTATGGCTACACCTTC. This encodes CASSQVGRGPSNYGYTF.

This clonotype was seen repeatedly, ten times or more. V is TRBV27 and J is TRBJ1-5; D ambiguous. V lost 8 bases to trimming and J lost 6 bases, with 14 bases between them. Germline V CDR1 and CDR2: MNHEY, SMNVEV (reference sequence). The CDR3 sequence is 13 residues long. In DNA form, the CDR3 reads TGTGCCAGCGGGTTAAGAGTTCGTCAGCCCCAGCATTTT. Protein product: CASGLRVRQPQHF.

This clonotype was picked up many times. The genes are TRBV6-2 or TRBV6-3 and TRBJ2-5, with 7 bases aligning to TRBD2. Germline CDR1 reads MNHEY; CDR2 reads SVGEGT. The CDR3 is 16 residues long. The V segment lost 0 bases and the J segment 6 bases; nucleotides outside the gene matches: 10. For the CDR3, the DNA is TGTGCCAGCAGTTACTCCCGAGAAGCGGGGTTAAAGACCCAGTACTTC. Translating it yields CASSYSREAGLKTQYF.

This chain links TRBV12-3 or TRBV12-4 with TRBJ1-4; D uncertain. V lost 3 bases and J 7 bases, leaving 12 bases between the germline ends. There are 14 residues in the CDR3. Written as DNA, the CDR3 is TGTGCCAGCAGTTTTGTGGGGATGGCTGAAAAACTGTTTTTT. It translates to CASSFVGMAEKLFF.

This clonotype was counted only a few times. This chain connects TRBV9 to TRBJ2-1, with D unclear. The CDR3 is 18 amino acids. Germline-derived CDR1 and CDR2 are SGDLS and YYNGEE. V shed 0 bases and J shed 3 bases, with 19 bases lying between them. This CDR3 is CASSVESAALPNYNEQFF. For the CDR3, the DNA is TGTGCCAGCAGCGTAGAGAGCGCAGCCTTACCCAACTACAATGAGCAGTTCTTC.

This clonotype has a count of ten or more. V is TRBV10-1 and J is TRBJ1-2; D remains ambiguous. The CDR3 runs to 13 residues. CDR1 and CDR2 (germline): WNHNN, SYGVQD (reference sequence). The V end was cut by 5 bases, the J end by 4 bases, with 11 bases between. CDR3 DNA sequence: TGCGCCAGCAGTAGCGGGATCGGCTATGGCTACACCTTC. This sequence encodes CASSSGIGYGYTF.

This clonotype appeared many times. The CDR3: CSASSSYEQYF. The CDR3 bases are TGCAGTGCTAGTAGCTCCTACGAGCAGTACTTC. This chain joins TRBV20-1 and TRBJ2-7, with D unclear. Per the germline V gene, CDR1 is DFQATT and CDR2 is SNEGSKA (reference sequence). This CDR3 has 11 amino acids. The V end was cut by 3 bases, the J end by 0 bases, with 3 bases between.

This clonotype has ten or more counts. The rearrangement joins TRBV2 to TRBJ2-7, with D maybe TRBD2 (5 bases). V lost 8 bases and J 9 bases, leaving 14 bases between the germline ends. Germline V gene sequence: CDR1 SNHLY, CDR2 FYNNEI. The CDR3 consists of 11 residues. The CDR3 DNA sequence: TGTGCCAGCTCTACTAGGAGGTGGCAGTACTTC. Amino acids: CASSTRRWQYF.

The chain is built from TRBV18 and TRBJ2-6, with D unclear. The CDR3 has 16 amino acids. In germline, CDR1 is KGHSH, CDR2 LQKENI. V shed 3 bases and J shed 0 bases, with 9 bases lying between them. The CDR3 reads CASSPLGYSGANVLTF. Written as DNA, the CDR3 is TGTGCCAGCTCACCCCTGGGTTACTCTGGGGCCAACGTCCTGACTTTC.

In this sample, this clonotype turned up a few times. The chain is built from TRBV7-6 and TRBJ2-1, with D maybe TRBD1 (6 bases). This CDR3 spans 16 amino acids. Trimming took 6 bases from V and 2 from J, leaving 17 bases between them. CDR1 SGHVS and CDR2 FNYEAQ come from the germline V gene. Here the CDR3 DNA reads TGTGCCAGCAGTCGTATGACAGGAATTACCTACAATGAGCAGTTCTTC. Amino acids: CASSRMTGITYNEQFF.

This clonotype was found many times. The CDR3 is CAISESGITDTQYF. As DNA, the CDR3 is TGTGCCATCAGTGAGTCGGGGATCACAGATACGCAGTATTTT. This chain joins TRBV10-3 and TRBJ2-3, with D unclear. Germline CDR1 ENHRY, CDR2 SYGVKD. This CDR3 comprises 14 residues. The V end was cut by 0 bases, the J end by 2 bases, with 6 bases between.

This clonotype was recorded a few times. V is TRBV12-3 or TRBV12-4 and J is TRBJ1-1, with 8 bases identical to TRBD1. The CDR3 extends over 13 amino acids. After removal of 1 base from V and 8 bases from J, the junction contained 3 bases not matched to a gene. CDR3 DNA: TGTGCCAGCAGTTTAGGGGGACAGGTCGAAGCTTTCTTT. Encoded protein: CASSLGGQVEAFF.